These 19 T cell receptor beta chains originate from one sample sequenced in a study of PD-L1 blockade in urothelial cancer. Assay: immunoSEQ multiplex PCR; the TCRdb copy retains only in-frame clones and omits some. The table shows tens of thousands of clones, with about 85% occurring only once. The sequencing here drew on PBMCs, taken around atezolizumab (anti-PD-L1) treatment. The receptors shown here come from a woman between 65 and 79 years old with urothelial cancer.

The chain is built from TRBV28 and TRBJ2-7; TRBD1 aligns across 7 bases. The CDR3 loop spans 15 amino acids. From germline, CDR1 is MDHEN and CDR2 SYDVKM. With V trimmed by 6 bases and J by 3 bases, 11 bases remained unmatched. CDR3 bases: TGTGCCAGCAGAACGGCGACAGGGTTGATCTACGAGCAGTACTTC. Its protein is CASRTATGLIYEQYF. The variable domain in full, with the rest retrieved from reference TRBV28 and TRBJ2-7, is DVKVTQSSRYLVKRTGEKVFLECVQDMDHENMFWYRQDPGLGLRLIYFSYDVKMKEKGDIPEGYSVSREKKERFSLILESASTNQTSMYLCASRTATGLIYEQYFGPGTRLTVT.

The chain employs TRBV7-8 and TRBJ2-2, with 13 nucleotides matching TRBD2. The CDR3 loop spans 17 amino acids. Germline CDR1 is SGHVS and CDR2 is FQNEAQ. Germline trimming cut 5 bases from V and 5 bases from J; bases unmatched to any gene: 8. In nucleotides, the CDR3 is TGTGCCAGCAGCCAAAAACTAGCGGGGGGGCGGACCGGGGAGCTGTTTTTT. Translating gives CASSQKLAGGRTGELFF.

The chain links TRBV4-2 to TRBJ1-3; 7 positions agree with TRBD1. CDR3 size: 17 residues. From germline, CDR1 is LGHNA and CDR2 YNFKEQ. After removal of 0 bases from V and 4 bases from J, the junction contained 9 bases not matched to a gene. For the CDR3, the DNA is TGTGCCAGCAGCCAAGATCTGGGCAGGGGGTCGGGAAACACCATATATTTT. This sequence encodes CASSQDLGRGSGNTIYF.

This clone was seen only once. The chain joins TRBV7-8 to TRBJ2-1, with 8 bases matching TRBD2. CDR1 is SGHVS, CDR2 FQNEAQ, per germline. The CDR3 totals 15 residues. Trimming removed 5 bases from V and 5 bases from J; junction bases left unmatched: 8. The CDR3 DNA follows: TGTGCCAGCAGCCTGGAGCGGGAGCCCCACAATGAGCAGTTCTTC. Protein sequence: CASSLEREPHNEQFF.

This clone has more than one count but fewer than ten. This chain links TRBV10-3 with TRBJ1-5, with 10 bases fitting TRBD1. V lost 2 bases, J lost 5 bases, and 6 bases stayed unmatched. In germline, CDR1 is ENHRY, CDR2 SYGVKD. The CDR3 has 16 residues. CDR3 loop: CAISEGTGDWYQPQHF. CDR3 in DNA: TGTGCCATCAGTGAGGGGACAGGGGATTGGTATCAGCCCCAGCATTTT.

V and J are TRBV5-5 and TRBJ2-5; perhaps TRBD2 as D (5 bases). Trimming took 0 bases from V and 2 from J, leaving 8 bases between them. Per the germline V gene, CDR1 is SGHKS and CDR2 is YYEKEE (reference sequence). CDR3 length equals 14 residues. Here the CDR3 DNA reads TGTGCCAGCAGCTTGGGAGGGTATCAAGAGACCCAGTACTTC. Translated: CASSLGGYQETQYF. Looking up the rest from reference TRBV5-5 and TRBJ2-5 gives the full variable domain: DAGVTQSPTHLIKTRGQQVTLRCSPISGHKSVSWYQQVLGQGPQFIFQYYEKEERGRGNFPDRFSARQFPNYSSELNVNALLLGDSALYLCASSLGGYQETQYFGPGTRLLVL.

The chain has TRBV6-6 and TRBJ1-2; 9 positions agree with TRBD1. This CDR3 region has 16 residues. V shed 0 bases and J 4 bases; nucleotides not matched to a gene: 6. Germline CDR1 MNHNY, CDR2 SVGAGI (reference sequence). CDR3 amino acids: CASSYSRDRGTYGYTF. CDR3 in DNA: TGTGCCAGCAGTTACTCCCGAGACAGGGGGACCTATGGCTACACCTTC.

In the case of this clone: It is unclear where the CDR3 begins or ends on the DNA, so no DNA is shown, and the CDR3 is as TCRdb lists it. The rearrangement uses TRBV5-4 and TRBJ2-7; TRBD1, the table's D call, lacks a check against the DNA. Both ends counted, the CDR3 spans 13 residues. CDR1 is SGHNT, CDR2 YYREEE, per germline (reference sequence). CDR3 residues: CASSFGQGITHHF.

This chain joins TRBV9 and TRBJ2-1, with TRBD2 matching over 7 bases. Germline assignment: CDR1 SGDLS and CDR2 YYNGEE. The J segment lost 12 bases and the V segment lost 2 bases, leaving 11 bases of the junction unmatched. The CDR3 runs to 14 residues. The CDR3 region is CASSVGLEGGSQFF. The CDR3 coding sequence is TGTGCCAGCAGCGTTGGACTAGAAGGAGGATCGCAGTTCTTC.

A single count supports this clone. This chain uses TRBV30 with TRBJ1-1; D is unresolved. This CDR3 is 12 amino acids long. Germline V gene data show CDR1 as GTSNPN and CDR2 as SVGIG (reference sequence). Trimming stripped 3 bases from V and 0 bases from J, with 5 bases between. CDR3: CAWRGLNTEAFF. In DNA, the CDR3 is TGTGCCTGGAGGGGCCTGAACACTGAAGCTTTCTTT.

J is TRBJ1-1 and V is TRBV29-1; possible D gene TRBD1, 6 bases. Trimming shortened V by 4 bases and J by 1 base, and 10 bases separated the two germline ends. Germline lookup yields CDR1 SQVTM and CDR2 ANQGSEA. There are 13 residues in the CDR3. The CDR3 protein is CSVAIGGNTEAFF. The DNA for the CDR3 is TGCAGCGTTGCGATAGGGGGGAACACTGAAGCTTTCTTT.

The V call is TRBV28, the J call TRBJ2-3; 9 bases are a match to TRBD2. The germline V gene encodes CDR1 MDHEN and CDR2 SYDVKM. With V trimmed by 8 bases and J by 3 bases, 9 bases remained unmatched. This CDR3 contains 15 residues. For the CDR3, the DNA is TGTGCCAGCCAGGGTGCGGGAGGGCGAACAGATACGCAGTATTTT. It encodes CASQGAGGRTDTQYF.

Here the CDR3 DNA reads TGCAGCGTTGAAGCGCAAACAGGGACATATGGCTACACCTTC. The encoded protein is CSVEAQTGTYGYTF. This chain joins TRBV29-1 and TRBJ1-2; maybe TRBD1 (6 bases). Germline loops: CDR1 SQVTM, CDR2 ANQGSEA. The V end was cut by 1 base, the J end by 5 bases, with 14 bases between. The CDR3 spans 14 residues.

The V call is TRBV6-5, the J call TRBJ2-5, with TRBD1 identical over 7 bases. Losses at the gene ends were 5 bases for V and 2 bases for J; bases not matched to a gene: 8. Per germline, CDR1 MNHEY and CDR2 SVGAGI. The CDR3 is 15 amino acids. CDR3 DNA sequence: TGTGCCAGCAGTCCTCTTAGACAGGGACAAGAGACCCAGTACTTC. Translating it yields CASSPLRQGQETQYF.

This clone was detected once. This chain connects TRBV7-6 to TRBJ1-2; 10 bases map to TRBD1. CDR1 and CDR2 from the germline V gene are SGHVS and FNYEAQ. The CDR3 extends over 16 amino acids. The trim removed 3 bases at V and 8 bases at J, leaving 12 bases unmatched. CDR3 region: CASSFRDRGLDHGYTF. The CDR3 nucleotides are TGTGCCAGCAGCTTCCGGGACAGGGGCTTGGATCACGGCTACACCTTC.

Of note for this clone: An end of the junction does not agree with germline; a read error may underlie this. CDR3: CASSGEYTEQFF. The DNA for the CDR3 is TGTGCCAGCAGTGGGGAGTACACTGAGCAGTTCTTC. The chain has TRBV2 and TRBJ2-1, with D possibly TRBD2 on 5 matching bases. The CDR3 runs to 12 residues. Per germline, CDR1 SNHLY and CDR2 FYNNEI.

The chain carries TRBV18 and TRBJ2-7, with 11 bases that match TRBD1. The CDR3 has 15 residues. The V segment lost 5 bases and the J segment 5 bases; nucleotides outside the gene matches: 8. Per the germline V gene, CDR1 is KGHSH and CDR2 is LQKENI. The CDR3 region is CASSIGQGANHEQYF. The CDR3 DNA reads as TGTGCCAGCTCAATTGGACAGGGGGCAAACCACGAGCAGTACTTC.

The CDR3: CASKFGTMLDTQYF. The CDR3 DNA is TGTGCCAGCAAGTTCGGGACTATGTTGGATACGCAGTATTTT. J is TRBJ2-3 and V is TRBV2, with 7 bases aligning to TRBD2. V was pared by 7 bases and J by 6 bases, with 10 bases of the junction left unmatched. The germline V gene encodes CDR1 SNHLY and CDR2 FYNNEI. CDR3 length equals 14 residues. Together with reference TRBV2 and TRBJ2-3, the CDR3 gives the full variable domain: EPEVTQTPSHQVTQMGQEVILRCVPISNHLYFYWYRQILGQKVEFLVSFYNNEISEKSEIFDDQFSVERPDGSNFTLKIRSTKLEDSAMYFCASKFGTMLDTQYFGPGTRLTVL.

The chain combines TRBV5-1 with TRBJ2-2; 7 nucleotides line up with TRBD1. This CDR3 has 14 amino acids. Germline V gene lookup returns CDR1 SGHRS and CDR2 YFSETQ. V was pared by 4 bases and J by 7 bases, with 7 bases of the junction left unmatched. Here the CDR3 reads CASSDRELDGELFF. Written as DNA, the CDR3 is TGCGCCAGCAGCGACAGGGAGCTCGACGGGGAGCTGTTTTTT.